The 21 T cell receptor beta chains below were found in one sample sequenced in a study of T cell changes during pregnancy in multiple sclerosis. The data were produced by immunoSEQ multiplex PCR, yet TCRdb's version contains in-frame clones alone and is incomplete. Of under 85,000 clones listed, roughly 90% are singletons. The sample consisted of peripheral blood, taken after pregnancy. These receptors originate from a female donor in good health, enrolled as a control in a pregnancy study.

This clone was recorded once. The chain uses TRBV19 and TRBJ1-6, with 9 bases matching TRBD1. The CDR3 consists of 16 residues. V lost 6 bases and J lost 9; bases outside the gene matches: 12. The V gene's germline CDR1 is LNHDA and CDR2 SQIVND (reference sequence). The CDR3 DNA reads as TGTGCCAGTAGGACAGGGGGGAGTCGGCTTGGTTCACCCCTCCACTTT. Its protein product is CASRTGGSRLGSPLHF. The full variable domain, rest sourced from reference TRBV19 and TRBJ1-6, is DGGITQSPKYLFRKEGQNVTLSCEQNLNHDAMYWYRQDPGQGLRLIYYSQIVNDFQKGDIAEGYSVSREKKESFPLTVTSAQKNPTAFYLCASRTGGSRLGSPLHFGNGTRLTVT.

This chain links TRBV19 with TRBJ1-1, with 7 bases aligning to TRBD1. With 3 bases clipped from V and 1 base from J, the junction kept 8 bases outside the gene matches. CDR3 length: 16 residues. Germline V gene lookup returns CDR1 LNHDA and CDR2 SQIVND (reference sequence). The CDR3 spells CASSIATGIGNTEAFF. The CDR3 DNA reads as TGTGCCAGTAGTATCGCGACAGGGATCGGGAACACTGAAGCTTTCTTT.

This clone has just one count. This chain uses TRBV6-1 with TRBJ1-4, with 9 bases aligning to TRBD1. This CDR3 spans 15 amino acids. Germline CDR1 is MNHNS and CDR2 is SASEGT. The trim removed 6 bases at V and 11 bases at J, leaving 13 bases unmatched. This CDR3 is CASRDSGTGIWKLFF. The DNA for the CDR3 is TGTGCCAGCAGAGATTCCGGGACAGGGATTTGGAAACTGTTTTTT.

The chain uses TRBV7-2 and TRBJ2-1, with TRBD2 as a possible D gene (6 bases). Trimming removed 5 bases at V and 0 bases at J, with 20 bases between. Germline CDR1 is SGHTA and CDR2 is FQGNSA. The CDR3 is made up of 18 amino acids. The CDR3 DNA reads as TGTGCCAGCAGCCACAACCCGACAGCGGGTAGCTCCTACAATGAGCAGTTCTTC. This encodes CASSHNPTAGSSYNEQFF.

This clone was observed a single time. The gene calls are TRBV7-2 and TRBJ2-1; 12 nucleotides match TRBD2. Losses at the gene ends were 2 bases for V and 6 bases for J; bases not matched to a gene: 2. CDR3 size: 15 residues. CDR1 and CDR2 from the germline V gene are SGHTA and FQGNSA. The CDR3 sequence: CASSLLAGGPNEQFF. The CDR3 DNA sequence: TGTGCCAGCAGCTTACTAGCGGGAGGGCCCAATGAGCAGTTCTTC. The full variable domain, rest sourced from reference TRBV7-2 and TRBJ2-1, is GAGVSQSPSNKVTEKGKDVELRCDPISGHTALYWYRQSLGQGLEFLIYFQGNSAPDKSGLPSDRFSAERTGGSVSTLTIQRTQQEDSAVYLCASSLLAGGPNEQFFGPGTRLTVL.

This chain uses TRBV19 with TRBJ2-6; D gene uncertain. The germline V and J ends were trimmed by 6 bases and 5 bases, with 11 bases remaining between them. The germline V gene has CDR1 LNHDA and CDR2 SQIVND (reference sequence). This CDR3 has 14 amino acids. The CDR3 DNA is TGTGCCAGTAGCCCGGAGATGTGGGCCAACGTCCTGACTTTC. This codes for CASSPEMWANVLTF.

The CDR3, as DNA: TGTGCCAGCAGTTCCCGGACAGGGGTCATAAGGTACGAGCAGTACTTC. Amino acid sequence: CASSSRTGVIRYEQYF. The chain links TRBV6-5 to TRBJ2-7; 9 bases align to TRBD1. Germline V gene data show CDR1 as MNHEY and CDR2 as SVGAGI. This CDR3 contains 16 residues. V was clipped by 4 bases and J by 4 bases; unmatched bases: 11.

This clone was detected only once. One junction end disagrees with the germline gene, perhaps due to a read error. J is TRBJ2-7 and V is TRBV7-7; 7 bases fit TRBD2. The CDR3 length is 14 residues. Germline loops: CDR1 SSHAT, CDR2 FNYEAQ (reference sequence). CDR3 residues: CASSPRGGTAEQYF. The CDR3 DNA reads TGTGCTAGCAGCCCCCGGGGAGGGACTGCCGAGCAGTACTTC.

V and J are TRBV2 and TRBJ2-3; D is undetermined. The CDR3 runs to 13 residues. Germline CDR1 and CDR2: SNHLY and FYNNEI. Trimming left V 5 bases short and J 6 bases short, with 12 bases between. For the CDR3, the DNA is TGTGCCAGCAGTAAACCCCTTGCGGATACGCAGTATTTT. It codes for CASSKPLADTQYF.

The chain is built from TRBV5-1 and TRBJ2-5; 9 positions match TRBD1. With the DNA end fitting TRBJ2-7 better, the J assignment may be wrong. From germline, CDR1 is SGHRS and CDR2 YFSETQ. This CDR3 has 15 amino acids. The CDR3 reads CASSQRDRVRGEQYF. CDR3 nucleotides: TGCGCCAGCAGCCAACGGGACAGGGTAAGGGGCGAGCAGTACTTC.

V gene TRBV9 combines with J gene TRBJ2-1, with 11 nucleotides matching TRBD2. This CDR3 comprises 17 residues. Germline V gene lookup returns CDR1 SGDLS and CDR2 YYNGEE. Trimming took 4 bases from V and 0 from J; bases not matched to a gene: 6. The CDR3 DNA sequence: TGTGCCAGCAGCCAAGGTAGCGGGGGGGCCTCCTACAATGAGCAGTTCTTC. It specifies CASSQGSGGASYNEQFF.

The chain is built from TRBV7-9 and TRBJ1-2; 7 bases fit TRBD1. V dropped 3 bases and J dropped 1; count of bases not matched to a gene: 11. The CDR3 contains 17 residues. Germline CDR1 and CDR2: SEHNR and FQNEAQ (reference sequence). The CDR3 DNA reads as TGTGCCAGCAGCTTCCAGGGGGATTTGCCCGTTAACTATGGCTACACCTTC. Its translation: CASSFQGDLPVNYGYTF.

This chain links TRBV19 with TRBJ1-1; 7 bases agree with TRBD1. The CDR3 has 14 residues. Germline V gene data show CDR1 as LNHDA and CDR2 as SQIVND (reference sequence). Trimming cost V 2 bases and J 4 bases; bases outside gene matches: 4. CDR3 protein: CASSIIAGGTEAFF. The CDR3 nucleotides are TGTGCCAGTAGTATAATTGCAGGGGGCACTGAAGCTTTCTTT.

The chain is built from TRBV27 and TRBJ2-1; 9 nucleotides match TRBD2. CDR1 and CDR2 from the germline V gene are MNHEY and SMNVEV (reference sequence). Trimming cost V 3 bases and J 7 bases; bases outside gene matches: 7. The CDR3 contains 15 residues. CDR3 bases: TGTGCCAGCAGTTTGGCTAGCGGGGTATCAAATGAGCAGTTCTTC. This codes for CASSLASGVSNEQFF.

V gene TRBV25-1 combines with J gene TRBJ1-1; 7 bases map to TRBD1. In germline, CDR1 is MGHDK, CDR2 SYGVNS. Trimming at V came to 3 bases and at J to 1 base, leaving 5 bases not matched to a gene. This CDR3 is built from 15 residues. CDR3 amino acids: CASSDPGTANTEAFF. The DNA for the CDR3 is TGTGCCAGCAGTGATCCCGGGACAGCGAACACTGAAGCTTTCTTT.

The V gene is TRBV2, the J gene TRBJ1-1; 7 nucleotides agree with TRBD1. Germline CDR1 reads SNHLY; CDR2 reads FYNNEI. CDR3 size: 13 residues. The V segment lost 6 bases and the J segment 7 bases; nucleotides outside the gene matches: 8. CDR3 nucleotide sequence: TGTGCCAGCAGAGTCAGGGGGATAGTTGAAGCTTTCTTT. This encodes CASRVRGIVEAFF.

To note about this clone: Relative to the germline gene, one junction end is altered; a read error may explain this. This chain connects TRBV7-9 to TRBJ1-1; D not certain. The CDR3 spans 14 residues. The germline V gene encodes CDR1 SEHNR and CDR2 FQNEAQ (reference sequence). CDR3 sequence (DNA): TGTGCCAGCAGCCTAGCTCTCGGGGACACTGAAGCTTTCTTT. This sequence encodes CASSLALGDTEAFF.

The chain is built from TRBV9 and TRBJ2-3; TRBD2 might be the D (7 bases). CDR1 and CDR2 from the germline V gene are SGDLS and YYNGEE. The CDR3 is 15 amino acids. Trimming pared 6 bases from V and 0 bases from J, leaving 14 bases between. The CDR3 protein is CASTWGGPSTDTQYF. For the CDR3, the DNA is TGTGCCAGCACCTGGGGGGGCCCCAGCACAGATACGCAGTATTTT.

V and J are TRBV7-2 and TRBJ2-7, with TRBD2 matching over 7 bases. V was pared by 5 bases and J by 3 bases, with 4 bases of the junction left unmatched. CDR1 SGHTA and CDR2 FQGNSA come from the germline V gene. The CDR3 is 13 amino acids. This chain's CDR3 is CASSRWGGYEQYF. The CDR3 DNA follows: TGTGCCAGCAGCCGCTGGGGGGGCTACGAGCAGTACTTC.

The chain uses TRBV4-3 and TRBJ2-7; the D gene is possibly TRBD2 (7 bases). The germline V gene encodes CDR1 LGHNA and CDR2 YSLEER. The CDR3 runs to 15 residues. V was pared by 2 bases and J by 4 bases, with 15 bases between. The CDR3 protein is CASSQLGGGRYEQYF. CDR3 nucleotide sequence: TGCGCCAGCAGCCAACTGGGGGGGGGCCGGTACGAGCAGTACTTC.

In DNA, the CDR3 is TGCGCCAGCAGCCGTAATGGGGCGGGAGTGGGGGAGACCCAGTACTTC. Protein: CASSRNGAGVGETQYF. J is TRBJ2-5 and V is TRBV5-1; 7 bases align to TRBD2. This CDR3 comprises 16 residues. In germline, CDR1 is SGHRS, CDR2 YFSETQ. Trimming took 4 bases from V and 5 from J; bases not matched to a gene: 14.